This TCR beta chain came from a study of blood T cell repertoires in COVID-19. Across the study: Specimens from acute and convalescent COVID-19 originated in the United States, Italy and Spain. In each case, the material was cDNA or gDNA derived from T cells, B-cell-depleted T cells, or PBMCs.

V lost 0 bases, J lost 2 bases, and 3 bases stayed unmatched. Per the germline V gene, CDR1 is SGHRS and CDR2 is YFSETQ. The CDR3 contains 15 residues. TCRdb's table, derived via immunoSEQ multiplex PCR, lists solely in-frame clones and lacks some. The profile covers approximately 110,000 clones, with around nine tenths appearing a single time and roughly 4% taken by the ten largest. The sequenced sample was peripheral blood. The TCR originated in a middle-aged man with acute or convalescent COVID-19. This sequence joins TRBV5-1 and TRBJ2-7, with 9 nucleotides matching TRBD1. Here the CDR3 reads CASSLEGDRAYEQYF. In DNA form, the CDR3 reads TGCGCCAGCAGCTTGGAGGGGGACAGGGCCTACGAGCAGTACTTC. The full variable domain, in which reference TRBV5-1 and TRBJ2-7 provide the parts outside the CDR3, is KAGVTQTPRYLIKTRGQQVTLSCSPISGHRSVSWYQQTPGQGLQFLFEYFSETQRNKGNFPGRFSGRQFSNSRSEMNVSTLELGDSALYLCASSLEGDRAYEQYFGPGTRLTVT.